The source of this T cell receptor beta chain is a study of blood T cell repertoires in COVID-19. Sequencing used immunoSEQ multiplex PCR; TCRdb keeps in-frame clones, though not all of them. The data contain about 160,000 clones, about 88% of them singletons. The CDR3 totals 15 residues. The trim removed 5 bases at V and 8 bases at J, leaving 8 bases unmatched. Germline V CDR1 and CDR2: SGHTA, FQGTGA. The V gene is TRBV7-3, the J gene TRBJ1-6; the match to TRBD1 covers 8 bases. The specimen was peripheral blood. The clonotype comes from a man in his forties with acute or convalescent COVID-19. The CDR3 here is CASSPPGQEHSPLHF. The CDR3 nucleotides are TGTGCCAGCAGCCCTCCGGGACAGGAACATTCACCCCTCCACTTT.